One and the same sample provided the 8 T cell receptor beta chains below, sequenced in a study of cytomegalovirus exposure and HLA in healthy donors. In the PCR, 60 Vbeta and 13 Jbeta primers were used. Data came from immunoSEQ multiplex PCR; TCRdb stores just in-frame clones and leaves some out. The sample lists about 110,000 clones, 12% to 15% occurring once. Sequenced material: PBMCs. The receptor set was obtained from a female donor in good health and CMV-seronegative.

In its sample, this clone was seen a few times. The gene calls are TRBV21-1 and TRBJ2-1; the D call of TRBD2 is as the table states it, not checked on the DNA. TRBV21-1 is flagged as a pseudogene. CDR3 length equals 16 residues. CDR3: CASSMTLAGAYNEQFF. In DNA form, the CDR3 reads TGTGCCAGCAGCATGACCCTAGCGGGAGCCTACAATGAGCAGTTCTTC.

This clone has a handful of counts. The chain has TRBV10-3 and TRBJ1-1; possibly TRBD1 for D (6 bases). Germline V lookup: CDR1 ENHRY, CDR2 SYGVKD. This CDR3 region has 14 residues. V lost 0 bases and J lost 7, with 12 bases in between. The CDR3 spells CAISESNRVYEAFF. CDR3 nucleotides: TGTGCCATCAGTGAGTCGAACAGGGTCTATGAAGCTTTCTTT.

This clone has more than one count but fewer than ten. The chain has TRBV7-6 and TRBJ2-7; 10 bases align to TRBD2. Germline V gives CDR1 SGHVS, CDR2 FNYEAQ. V dropped 5 bases and J dropped 6; count of bases not matched to a gene: 4. The CDR3 has 13 amino acids. CDR3 protein: CASSSGRASEQYF. The CDR3, as DNA: TGTGCCAGCAGCAGCGGGAGGGCGTCCGAGCAGTACTTC.

The chain combines TRBV9 with TRBJ2-1, with D perhaps TRBD2 (5 bases). The V end lost 4 bases, the J end lost 8 bases, and 19 bases lay between the germline ends. Germline V gene data show CDR1 as SGDLS and CDR2 as YYNGEE. The CDR3 covers 15 residues. This CDR3 is CASSHGGLGYDEQFF. CDR3 coding DNA: TGTGCCAGCAGCCATGGCGGGTTAGGATATGATGAGCAGTTCTTC. Together with reference TRBV9 and TRBJ2-1, the CDR3 gives the full variable domain: DSGVTQTPKHLITATGQRVTLRCSPRSGDLSVYWYQQSLDQGLQFLIQYYNGEERAKGNILERFSAQQFPDLHSELNLSSLELGDSALYFCASSHGGLGYDEQFFGPGTRLTVL.

This clone has a handful of counts. J is TRBJ2-1 and V is TRBV12-5; D unresolved. Germline CDR1 is LGHNT and CDR2 is FRNRAP. The V end was cut by 6 bases, the J end by 9 bases, with 9 bases between. The CDR3 length is 11 residues. The CDR3 DNA follows: TGTGCTAGTGGCCCCGGTAGTGAGCAGTTCTTC. It is translated as CASGPGSEQFF.

V usage is TRBV27 and J usage is TRBJ2-7; no clear D gene. V lost 5 bases and J 0 bases, leaving 11 bases between the germline ends. The CDR3 is 14 amino acids. Germline V gives CDR1 MNHEY, CDR2 SMNVEV (reference sequence). The CDR3 here is CASSRSGDSYEQYF. DNA for the CDR3: TGTGCCAGCAGTAGGTCTGGAGACTCCTACGAGCAGTACTTC.

The chain combines TRBV9 with TRBJ2-1, with D possibly matching TRBD2 (6 bases). CDR1 is SGDLS, CDR2 YYNGEE, per germline. V shed 4 bases and J shed 4 bases, with 12 bases lying between them. CDR3 length: 14 residues. CDR3 DNA sequence: TGTGCCAGCAGCCCGGGGGACCTGTACAATGAGCAGTTCTTC. Encoded protein: CASSPGDLYNEQFF.

This clone was observed a few times. The chain uses TRBV14 and TRBJ1-1; no clear D. This CDR3 spans 13 amino acids. Deletions cut 5 bases from V and 0 bases from J, with 7 bases between. Germline V gene lookup returns CDR1 SGHDN and CDR2 FVKESK. DNA of the CDR3: TGTGCCAGCAGCTCGTACATGAACACTGAAGCTTTCTTT. Translating gives CASSSYMNTEAFF.